These 15 T cell receptor beta chains share one sample of origin, sequenced in a study of blood T cells in healthy people across ages. A sample-barcoded 5' primer and a J-beta primer mix were used in a second PCR of about 6 to 11 cycles. Each CDR3 protein gets one entry after TCRdb re-called the 5' RACE reads with MiXCR. The table includes approximately 700,000 distinct CDR3 sequences, about 34% detected once. Material for sequencing was blood. Receptors originate from an elderly woman in good health.

The V gene is TRBV7-3, the J gene TRBJ2-7; D is unresolved. The CDR3 runs 14 residues. The V gene lost 5 bases and the J gene lost 2 bases, with 13 bases spanning the gap. Germline V gene data show CDR1 as SGHTA and CDR2 as FQGTGA. This CDR3 is CASSPTLAPYEQYF. The CDR3 bases are TGTGCCAGCAGCCCTACCCTCGCCCCCTACGAGCAGTACTTC.

This clonotype was counted a few times. A read error may explain this, as a much larger clone is one base away. The chain couples TRBV7-2 to TRBJ2-7, with a weak D call TRBD1 (5 bases). The CDR3 runs to 15 residues. Germline V gene data show CDR1 as SGHTA and CDR2 as FQGNSA. Trimming pared 5 bases from V and 7 bases from J, leaving 21 bases between. CDR3 in amino acids: CASSTRQGHYNEQYF. The CDR3, as DNA: TGTGCCAGCAGCACCCGGCAGGGCCATTACAATGAGCAGTACTTC.

This clonotype was seen at least ten times. The gene calls are TRBV20-1 and TRBJ2-7; tentatively, D is TRBD1 or TRBD2 (5 bases each). The CDR3 covers 16 residues. Trimming removed 5 bases from V and 7 bases from J, with 27 bases in between. Germline loops: CDR1 DFQATT, CDR2 SNEGSKA (reference sequence). This CDR3 is CSAPRGRLGSGREQYF. The CDR3 region has the DNA TGCAGTGCTCCCCGGGGACGGCTGGGGTCGGGTAGGGAGCAGTACTTC.

This clonotype was detected many times. The rearrangement joins TRBV5-1 to TRBJ1-2, with D hard to call. Deletions cut 1 base from V and 0 bases from J, with 7 bases between. Germline loops: CDR1 SGHRS, CDR2 YFSETQ. The CDR3 is made up of 14 amino acids. The CDR3 is CASSLTVANYGYTF. Written as DNA, the CDR3 is TGCGCCAGCAGCTTGACAGTAGCTAACTATGGCTACACCTTC.

This clonotype was detected ten times or more. The gene calls are TRBV2 and TRBJ2-3; 7 bases match TRBD2. The length of the CDR3 is 15 residues. The V segment lost 8 bases and the J segment 2 bases; nucleotides outside the gene matches: 10. Germline CDR1 reads SNHLY; CDR2 reads FYNNEI. CDR3 coding DNA: TGTGCCAGCGGCCCATCGAGCGGGAACACAGATACGCAGTATTTT. Translation gives CASGPSSGNTDTQYF.

The V gene is TRBV2, the J gene TRBJ2-1, with 7 bases matching TRBD2. The germline V gene encodes CDR1 SNHLY and CDR2 FYNNEI. The CDR3 has 15 amino acids. With V trimmed by 5 bases and J by 5 bases, 9 bases remained unmatched. CDR3 sequence reads: CASSWGLTGNNEQFF. In DNA, the CDR3 is TGTGCCAGCAGTTGGGGACTAACGGGAAACAATGAGCAGTTCTTC.

This clonotype was recorded at least ten times. The chain uses TRBV29-1 and TRBJ1-2, with 8 bases aligning to TRBD1. With 5 bases clipped from V and 8 bases from J, the junction kept 10 bases outside the gene matches. Germline V gene sequence: CDR1 SQVTM, CDR2 ANQGSEA. This CDR3 is 13 amino acids long. CDR3 region: CSVRPTGDGGYTF. CDR3 sequence (DNA): TGCAGCGTTCGCCCGACAGGGGATGGAGGCTACACCTTC. Full variable domain (outside the CDR3, taken from reference TRBV29-1 and TRBJ1-2): SAVISQKPSRDICQRGTSLTIQCQVDSQVTMMFWYRQQPGQSLTLIATANQGSEATYESGFVIDKFPISRPNLTFSTLTVSNMSPEDSSIYLCSVRPTGDGGYTFGSGTRLTVV.

This clonotype was seen ten or more times. The V gene is TRBV20-1, the J gene TRBJ1-6, with 7 bases that match TRBD1. Germline V gives CDR1 DFQATT, CDR2 SNEGSKA (reference sequence). This CDR3 is built from 14 residues. Trimming took 5 bases from V and 7 from J; bases not matched to a gene: 8. CDR3 sequence: CSAGPQGTNSPLHF. DNA for the CDR3: TGCAGTGCTGGTCCACAGGGGACGAATTCACCCCTCCACTTT.

This clonotype was observed many times. This chain links TRBV20-1 with TRBJ2-1; 9 positions agree with TRBD2. V lost 5 bases, J lost 8 bases, and 4 bases stayed unmatched. There are 12 residues in the CDR3. Germline CDR1 is DFQATT and CDR2 is SNEGSKA (reference sequence). CDR3 bases: TGCAGTGCTCCGGGACTAGCCTATGAGCAGTTCTTC. It codes for CSAPGLAYEQFF.

For this clonotype: An end of the junction does not agree with germline; a read error may underlie this. The CDR3 loop reads CAAGTDTQYF. The CDR3 nucleotides are TGTGCTGCCGGCACAGATACGCAGTATTTT. The chain couples TRBV20-1 to TRBJ2-3; D unclear. CDR1 and CDR2 (germline): DFQATT, SNEGSKA (reference sequence). The CDR3 spans 10 residues.

The chain carries TRBV5-1 and TRBJ1-5; no clear D. Germline V gene data show CDR1 as SGHRS and CDR2 as YFSETQ. Trimming cost V 1 base and J 0 bases, with 14 bases left between them. The CDR3 extends over 17 amino acids. CDR3 nucleotide sequence: TGCGCCAGCAGCTTGTGGGCCAGCGACAATAGCAATCAGCCCCAGCATTTT. Amino acids: CASSLWASDNSNQPQHF.

For this clonotype: In this CDR3 the conserved last residue, phenylalanine or tryptophan, is missing, so a read error is likely. The chain uses TRBV7-2 and TRBJ2-7, with 9 bases identical to TRBD1. Germline V CDR1 and CDR2: SGHTA, FQGNSA. The CDR3 has 13 residues. CDR3 region: CASRTGASYEQYS. In nucleotides, the CDR3 is TGCGCCAGTAGGACAGGGGCCTCCTACGAGCAGTACTCC.

The chain combines TRBV5-1 with TRBJ2-7, with unresolved D. This CDR3 has 15 amino acids. The V gene's germline CDR1 is SGHRS and CDR2 YFSETQ. Deletions cut 4 bases from V and 7 bases from J, with 21 bases between. As DNA, the CDR3 is TGCGCCAGCAGCCCGAGTTCTTCCGGGTCTTGGGAGCAGTACTTC. Its translation: CASSPSSSGSWEQYF.

Points on this clonotype: A much larger clone lies a single base off, so this may be a read error. The chain is built from TRBV7-2 and TRBJ1-4; no clear D. The germline V gene encodes CDR1 SGHTA and CDR2 FQGNSA. The CDR3 contains 13 residues. In nucleotides, the CDR3 is TGTGCCAGCAGCCGAGGACCGAATGAAAAACGGTTTTTT. The encoded protein is CASSRGPNEKRFF.

This clonotype was counted a few times. It may be a read error: a sequence one base away is much more abundant. This rearrangement joins TRBV7-2 to TRBJ2-3; D not certain. Germline loops: CDR1 SGHTA, CDR2 FQGNSA. CDR3 size: 15 residues. The CDR3 nucleotides read TGTGCCAGCAGCTTAGATTTCGACGGAGCAGATATGCAGTATTTT. Translated, it gives CASSLDFDGADMQYF.